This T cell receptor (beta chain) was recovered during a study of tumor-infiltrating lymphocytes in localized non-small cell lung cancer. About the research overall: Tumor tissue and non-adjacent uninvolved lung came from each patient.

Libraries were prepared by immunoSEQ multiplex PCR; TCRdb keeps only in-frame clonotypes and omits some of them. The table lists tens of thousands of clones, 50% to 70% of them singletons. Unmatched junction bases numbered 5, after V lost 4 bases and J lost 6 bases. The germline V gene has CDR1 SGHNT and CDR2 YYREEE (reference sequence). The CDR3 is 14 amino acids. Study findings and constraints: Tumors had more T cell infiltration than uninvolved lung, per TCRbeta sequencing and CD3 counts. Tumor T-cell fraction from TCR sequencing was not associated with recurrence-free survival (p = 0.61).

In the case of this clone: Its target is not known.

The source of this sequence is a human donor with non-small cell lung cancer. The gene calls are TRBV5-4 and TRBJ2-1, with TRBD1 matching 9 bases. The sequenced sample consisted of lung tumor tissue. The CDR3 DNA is TGTGCCAGCAGCGCGGGACAGGGAATCAATGAGCAGTTCTTC. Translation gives CASSAGQGINEQFF. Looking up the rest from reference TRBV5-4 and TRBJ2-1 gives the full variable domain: ETGVTQSPTHLIKTRGQQVTLRCSSQSGHNTVSWYQQALGQGPQFIFQYYREEENGRGNFPPRFSGLQFPNYSSELNVNALELDDSALYLCASSAGQGINEQFFGPGTRLTVL.